This T cell receptor (beta chain) came from a study of CD8 T cells in Susac syndrome (dated by TCRdb to the late 2010s). For the study in its entirety: Whether CD8+ T cell activation and differentiation in Susac syndrome was antigen driven was tested using repertoire sequencing. CD8+ T cell repertoire clonality was compared between more than 9 healthy donors, roughly 14 Susac syndrome patients and 15 multiple sclerosis patients. The study at large found these results: The number of individuals in the TCR sequencing and HLA analysis was recognized as being relatively small.

Notes on this clonotype: The antigen it recognizes is unknown. No base quality information exists; no much larger clone differs at one position.

Peripheral blood CD8+ and CD4+ T cells from healthy donors, Susac syndrome patients and multiple sclerosis patients were profiled by high-throughput TCR beta sequencing. The multiple sclerosis controls were treatment-naive patients whose relapsing-remitting disease, either stable or active, fulfilled the revised McDonald criteria. CD8+ TEMRA cells were enriched by FACS, while bulk CD8+ and CD4+ T cells were purified by magnetic negative isolation. Blood was collected in EDTA tubes and processed within 24 hours, with PBMCs isolated through density gradient centrifugation. PBMCs destined for TCR sequencing were cryopreserved in liquid nitrogen and later thawed in a 37 °C water bath. A purity of at least 90% was achieved for sorted or isolated CD4+, CD8+ and CD8+ TEMRA cells. V is shortened by 1 base, J by 5 bases, and the region joining them spans 8 bases. The germline V gene (reference sequence) provides CDR1 DFQATT and CDR2 SNEGSKA. Measured from the cysteine to the phenylalanine, the CDR3 is 12 residues long. Only the CDR3 region is kept as DNA, spanning 36 bases read in frame from base 1.

RNA was extracted using the RNeasy kit, and roughly 0.5 to 1 microgram was reverse transcribed with random hexamers. The immunoSEQ multiplex PCR assay, covering 54 Vbeta and 13 Jbeta segments, was used to amplify TCR beta CDR3 regions. PCR amplification bias was corrected using a synthetic template baseline for primer optimization and computational correction. Per the source publication's procedure: Reads were annotated to V, D and J genes per IMGT and analyzed with immunoSEQ Analyzer, keeping only productive sequences. To calculate clonality, Shannon entropy was normalized by log2 of the number of productive unique sequences and then subtracted from one. Public and private clones were assessed among the 100 most prevalent clones of each patient and control. A clone was defined as Susac-specific if it was absent from the healthy and MS cohorts, from about 1,100 published viral clones and from other ImmuneACCESS disease sequences. TCRdb trimmed the raw reads at Q25, called clones with MiXCR and kept productive beta chains. Identical CDR3 protein sequences are pooled into one entry, listed with their most common genes and DNA. The V and J calls were determined by TCRdb, not by the authors. This sample holds about 64,000 distinct CDR3 sequences; around 95% were observed only once. About 0.61% of the sample is held by the ten biggest clonotypes.

This sequence was found in a human donor with multiple sclerosis. Sequencing was performed on CD8+ T cells from PBMCs. The chain links TRBV20-1 with TRBJ2-5; the D region possibly corresponds to TRBD2 (5 bases align). This receptor has the CDR3 CSARGTRETQYF. The bases are TGCAGTGCTAGAGGAACTAGGGAGACCCAGTACTTC.